Presented here are 29 T cell receptor beta chains from one specimen sequenced in a study of blood T cells in healthy people across ages. A J-beta primer mix and a sample-barcoded 5' primer were used in a second PCR of about 6 to 12 cycles. TCRdb re-analysed the 5' RACE reads in MiXCR, keeping a single row per CDR3 protein. Among hundreds of thousands of distinct CDR3 sequences, about 30% were seen once, and the ten largest hold about a sixth. Material for sequencing was blood. The receptors originated from a woman at least 80 years old in good health.

In regard to this clonotype: A much larger clonotype is one base distant, so this may be a read error. The chain uses TRBV3-1 and TRBJ1-1, with a possible D match to TRBD1 (5 bases). The germline gives CDR1 LGHDT, CDR2 YNNKEL (reference sequence). The CDR3 extends over 16 amino acids. The CDR3 nucleotides are TGTGCCGGCAGCCAAGATTTTGGGGGAGCGAACACTGAAGCTTTCTTT. This translates into CAGSQDFGGANTEAFF.

As for this clonotype: One junction end disagrees with the germline gene, perhaps due to a read error. The gene calls are TRBV6-6 and TRBJ1-5, with D uncertain. This CDR3 region has 17 residues. The germline V gene has CDR1 MNHNY and CDR2 SVGAGI (reference sequence). CDR3 DNA: TGTGCCAGCGGTTACTCGATTGGGTGGCAGGAGAATCAGCCCCAGCATTTT. Translated: CASGYSIGWQENQPQHF.

V and J are TRBV29-1 and TRBJ1-2, with 7 nucleotides matching TRBD1. With V trimmed by 7 bases and J by 6 bases, 8 bases remained unmatched. This CDR3 has 12 residues. Germline CDR1 reads SQVTM; CDR2 reads ANQGSEA. CDR3 protein: CSGDQGGDGYTF. CDR3 in DNA: TGCAGCGGTGACCAGGGGGGGGATGGCTACACCTTC.

In this sample, this clonotype turned up many times. Since a much larger clone is just one base distant, this may be a read error. This sequence joins TRBV3-1 and TRBJ2-5; no clear D gene. This CDR3 is built from 13 residues. V lost 4 bases, J lost 11 bases, and 17 bases lay in between. CDR1 is LGHDT, CDR2 YNNKEL, per germline (reference sequence). The CDR3 bases are TGTGCCAGCAGCCGGGCGGCTTCTAATGAGCAGTACTTC. Protein sequence: CASSRAASNEQYF.

This clonotype has only a few counts. In DNA form, the CDR3 reads TGTGCCAGCAGGGCCCAGGGAGCGAGAGGTCAGCCCCAGCATTTT. Protein sequence: CASRAQGARGQPQHF. The chain joins TRBV2 to TRBJ1-5; a weak D match, TRBD1 (5 bases). The germline CDR1 and CDR2 sequences are SNHLY and FYNNEI. The CDR3 is 15 residues long. Deletions cut 6 bases from V and 6 bases from J, with 18 bases between. The variable domain in full, with the rest retrieved from reference TRBV2 and TRBJ1-5, is EPEVTQTPSHQVTQMGQEVILRCVPISNHLYFYWYRQILGQKVEFLVSFYNNEISEKSEIFDDQFSVERPDGSNFTLKIRSTKLEDSAMYFCASRAQGARGQPQHFGDGTRLSIL.

The rearrangement links TRBV5-1 to TRBJ2-5; 8 bases map to TRBD2. This CDR3 comprises 14 residues. Trimming removed 3 bases from V and 3 bases from J; junction bases left unmatched: 4. The germline gives CDR1 SGHRS, CDR2 YFSETQ. CDR3 sequence (DNA): TGCGCCAGCAGCTGGACTAGCCCCAAAGAGACCCAGTACTTC. It codes for CASSWTSPKETQYF.

In DNA, the CDR3 is TGCAGTGCTAGTCTAGCGGGATTCTACAATGAGCAGTTCTTC. This codes for CSASLAGFYNEQFF. The chain combines TRBV20-1 with TRBJ2-1; 9 nucleotides agree with TRBD2. The CDR3 is 14 residues long. Looked up from germline, CDR1 is DFQATT and CDR2 is SNEGSKA (reference sequence). Trimming cost V 3 bases and J 3 bases; bases outside gene matches: 3.

At least ten counts were recorded for this clonotype. The chain links TRBV6-2 or TRBV6-3 to TRBJ2-7; D perhaps matches TRBD1 (5 bases). The germline CDR1 and CDR2 sequences are MNHEY and SVGEGT. Trimming cost V 0 bases and J 5 bases, with 20 bases left between them. This CDR3 is built from 17 residues. CDR3 in amino acids: CASSYSIPRMTENEQYF. Here the CDR3 DNA reads TGTGCCAGCAGTTACTCGATCCCCCGAATGACAGAGAACGAGCAGTACTTC.

This clonotype was picked up a small number of times. This chain links TRBV20-1 with TRBJ2-1; D not resolved. Trimming pared 5 bases from V and 6 bases from J, leaving 14 bases between. This CDR3 contains 13 residues. CDR1 is DFQATT, CDR2 SNEGSKA, per germline (reference sequence). CDR3 sequence reads: CSARQGYLNEQFF. In nucleotides, the CDR3 is TGCAGTGCTCGACAAGGATACCTCAATGAGCAGTTCTTC.

The V gene is TRBV5-1, the J gene TRBJ2-1; D uncertain. This CDR3 has 14 residues. Trimming left V 6 bases short and J 7 bases short, with 17 bases between. CDR1 is SGHRS, CDR2 YFSETQ, per germline. As DNA, the CDR3 is TGCGCCAGCAACTTTGCCCCTCCACGGAATGAGCAGTTCTTC. Protein sequence: CASNFAPPRNEQFF. The whole variable domain, filled in from reference TRBV5-1 and TRBJ2-1, reads KAGVTQTPRYLIKTRGQQVTLSCSPISGHRSVSWYQQTPGQGLQFLFEYFSETQRNKGNFPGRFSGRQFSNSRSEMNVSTLELGDSALYLCASNFAPPRNEQFFGPGTRLTVL.

This clonotype came up a few times. This chain connects TRBV12-3 or TRBV12-4 to TRBJ2-3, with TRBD2 matching 8 bases. V lost 1 base and J lost 1; bases outside the gene matches: 4. The CDR3 has 16 residues. The CDR3 bases are TGTGCCAGCAGTTTAGAGATTAGCGGGGGCACAGATACGCAGTATTTT. It codes for CASSLEISGGTDTQYF.

This chain links TRBV5-5 with TRBJ2-3; 10 positions match TRBD2. V gave up 4 bases and J gave up 6 bases; unmatched junction bases: 17. Looked up from germline, CDR1 is SGHKS and CDR2 is YYEKEE (reference sequence). The CDR3 consists of 18 residues. In nucleotides, the CDR3 is TGTGCCAGCAGCCAAGCGCTAGCGGGGGCCTACCAAGGGGATACGCAGTATTTT. Residues: CASSQALAGAYQGDTQYF. The entire variable domain, with the rest obtained from reference TRBV5-5 and TRBJ2-3, is as follows: DAGVTQSPTHLIKTRGQQVTLRCSPISGHKSVSWYQQVLGQGPQFIFQYYEKEERGRGNFPDRFSARQFPNYSSELNVNALLLGDSALYLCASSQALAGAYQGDTQYFGPGTRLTVL.

At least ten counts were recorded for this clonotype. The chain couples TRBV20-1 to TRBJ2-7; D possibly corresponds to TRBD1 (6 bases). V gave up 4 bases and J gave up 2 bases, with 9 bases separating them. This CDR3 comprises 12 residues. Germline V gene data show CDR1 as DFQATT and CDR2 as SNEGSKA (reference sequence). CDR3 nucleotide sequence: TGCAGTGCTACCAGGGGAACCTACGAGCAGTACTTC. Translation gives CSATRGTYEQYF.

J is TRBJ1-1 and V is TRBV7-9; D possibly corresponds to TRBD1 (5 bases). The CDR3 has 12 residues. Trimming pared 6 bases from V and 7 bases from J, leaving 12 bases between. Germline values: CDR1 SEHNR, CDR2 FQNEAQ (reference sequence). The CDR3 nucleotides read TGTGCCAGCAGTCAGACAGTGGGTGAAGCTTTCTTT. This encodes CASSQTVGEAFF.

The chain uses TRBV7-2 and TRBJ2-7; 9 bases fit TRBD1. Gene TRBJ2-5 matches the end of the DNA better, so the J call may be wrong. This CDR3 comprises 16 residues. Germline V gives CDR1 SGHTA, CDR2 FQGNSA. The chain's CDR3 is CASSLVGGTGQETQYF. CDR3 coding DNA: TGTGCCAGCAGCTTAGTGGGGGGGACAGGGCAAGAGACCCAGTACTTC.

The V and J genes are TRBV9 and TRBJ2-5, with no clear D. CDR1 is SGDLS and CDR2 is YYNGEE in the germline V gene. The V end lost 0 bases, the J end lost 11 bases, and 23 bases lay between the germline ends. The CDR3 extends over 16 amino acids. The CDR3 reads CASSVDPWVRAYEQYF. CDR3 DNA sequence: TGTGCCAGCAGCGTAGATCCGTGGGTTCGAGCCTATGAGCAGTACTTC.

Only a few counts were recorded for this clonotype. The chain joins TRBV6-5 to TRBJ1-2; TRBD1 aligns across 7 bases. V lost 6 bases to trimming and J lost 2 bases; unmatched junction nucleotides: 3. CDR1 and CDR2 (germline): MNHEY, SVGAGI. The CDR3 consists of 13 residues. The CDR3 DNA follows: TGTGCCAGCAGAACGACAGGGAACTATGGCTACACCTTC. This translates into CASRTTGNYGYTF.

Note on this clonotype: Possible read error: a much larger clone is one base away. V is TRBV7-3 and J is TRBJ2-7, with D hard to call. The CDR3 loop spans 15 amino acids. The germline CDR1 and CDR2 sequences are SGHTA and FQGTGA. Here the CDR3 DNA reads TGTGCCAGCAGCTTAACAGGGCAAAGCTCCTACGAGCAGGACTTC. Its translation is CASSLTGQSSYEQDF.

This clonotype was seen many times. The chain joins TRBV6-5 to TRBJ2-1, with a possible D match to TRBD2 (7 bases). V shed 8 bases and J shed 9 bases, with 17 bases lying between them. The CDR3 sequence is 13 residues long. Germline V gene sequence: CDR1 MNHEY, CDR2 SVGAGI. CDR3 in amino acids: CASLNIRGGEQFF. The CDR3 DNA reads as TGTGCCAGCTTAAATATTAGGGGGGGTGAGCAGTTCTTC.

The chain couples TRBV7-2 to TRBJ1-2, with TRBD1 identical over 7 bases. Per the germline V gene, CDR1 is SGHTA and CDR2 is FQGNSA. V lost 5 bases and J lost 1; bases outside the gene matches: 7. There are 15 residues in the CDR3. The CDR3 loop reads CASSPRRDSNYGYTF. CDR3 nucleotides: TGTGCCAGCAGCCCCCGGAGGGACAGTAACTATGGCTACACCTTC.

This clonotype was counted at least ten times. J is TRBJ2-3 and V is TRBV7-3; the D gene could be TRBD1 or TRBD2 (6 bases each). Trimming took off 2 bases at V and 3 bases at J, with 12 bases between the two ends. Germline assignment: CDR1 SGHTA and CDR2 FQGTGA. The CDR3 spans 15 residues. The CDR3 DNA reads as TGTGCCAGCAGCTTACAGGGGAGGACGACAGATACGCAGTATTTT. It yields the protein CASSLQGRTTDTQYF.

This clonotype showed up many times. This chain uses TRBV20-1 with TRBJ2-7; 7 bases match TRBD1. The germline V gene encodes CDR1 DFQATT and CDR2 SNEGSKA (reference sequence). The CDR3 sequence is 12 residues long. Trimming removed 2 bases from V and 5 bases from J; junction bases left unmatched: 3. This CDR3 reads CSARWQGDEQYF. CDR3 nucleotides: TGCAGTGCTAGATGGCAGGGGGACGAGCAGTACTTC.

This clonotype was seen many times. The chain recombines TRBV5-1 with TRBJ1-1; no clear D. This CDR3 comprises 13 residues. V lost 4 bases, J lost 1 base, and 8 bases lay in between. CDR1 and CDR2 from the germline V gene are SGHRS and YFSETQ. The CDR3 region is CASSLTTNTEAFF. CDR3 DNA: TGCGCCAGCAGCCTAACAACGAACACTGAAGCTTTCTTT.

Concerning this clonotype: This may be a read error: a much more frequent sequence differs by one nucleotide. The chain recombines TRBV28 with TRBJ2-7; D is possibly TRBD2 (5 bases). The CDR3 length is 13 residues. In germline, CDR1 is MDHEN, CDR2 SYDVKM. CDR3 in amino acids: CASTGSLSYEQHF. The CDR3 DNA reads as TGTGCCAGCACGGGGTCCCTCTCCTACGAGCAGCACTTC.

The chain joins TRBV10-3 to TRBJ2-5; D gene ambiguous. The germline CDR1 and CDR2 sequences are ENHRY and SYGVKD. CDR3 length: 11 residues. V lost 2 bases and J lost 11, with 9 bases in between. This CDR3 reads CAISEAYEQYF. CDR3 in DNA: TGTGCCATCAGTGAGGCGTATGAGCAGTACTTC.

This chain connects TRBV19 to TRBJ2-5; 9 bases are a match to TRBD1. Germline CDR1 reads LNHDA; CDR2 reads SQIVND (reference sequence). The J segment lost 11 bases and the V segment lost 0 bases, leaving 13 bases of the junction unmatched. The CDR3 contains 16 residues. CDR3: CASSIDGTGRWNEQYF. DNA of the CDR3: TGTGCCAGTAGTATAGATGGGACAGGGAGGTGGAATGAGCAGTACTTC.

Ten or more counts support this clonotype. CDR3 loop: CSARDPDRGEAFF. CDR3 DNA: TGCAGTGCTAGAGACCCGGACAGGGGAGAAGCTTTCTTT. The rearrangement joins TRBV20-1 to TRBJ1-1; 9 bases are shared with TRBD1. J gave up 8 bases and V 0 bases, and 4 bases lay outside the gene matches. The CDR3 is 13 amino acids. Per the germline V gene, CDR1 is DFQATT and CDR2 is SNEGSKA (reference sequence).

In this sample, this clonotype turned up a few times. The DNA of the CDR3 is TGTGCCAGCAGCTTACAATCCAGCGGGGCAAATCACAATGAGCAGTTCTTC. It encodes CASSLQSSGANHNEQFF. The rearrangement joins TRBV7-3 to TRBJ2-1; 7 bases fit TRBD2. Trimming removed 2 bases from V and 5 bases from J; junction bases left unmatched: 12. The CDR3 runs to 17 residues. Looked up from germline, CDR1 is SGHTA and CDR2 is FQGTGA.

The chain joins TRBV15 to TRBJ1-6, with D perhaps matching TRBD1 (5 bases). The germline V gene has CDR1 LNHNV and CDR2 YYDKDF (reference sequence). CDR3 length equals 16 residues. Trimming took 0 bases from V and 8 from J, leaving 14 bases between them. CDR3 sequence (DNA): TGTGCCACCAGCAGAGACCAGGGCAGTGGCTATTCACCCCTCCACTTT. It specifies CATSRDQGSGYSPLHF.